This T cell receptor beta chain was identified during a study of cytomegalovirus exposure and HLA in healthy donors. Study-wide results and caveats: Most TCRs appeared rarely, but some public TCRs recurred in many donors.

CDR1 and CDR2 from the germline V gene are MNHEY and SVGAGI. The V gene lost 6 bases and the J gene lost 0 bases, with 14 bases spanning the gap. This CDR3 is 15 amino acids long. Comment on this clone: Its antigen is still unknown.

The table came from immunoSEQ multiplex PCR; TCRdb's copy has only in-frame clones and leaves some out. The data show about 160,000 clones, roughly 89% seen once. The chain is built from TRBV6-5 and TRBJ1-1, with D possibly TRBD1 on 6 matching bases. The sample consisted of PBMCs. This TCR was recovered from a woman under 30 in good health and CMV-seropositive. In nucleotides, the CDR3 is TGTGCCAGCAGGGCCTGGGGGGGCATGAACACTGAAGCTTTCTTT. It codes for CASRAWGGMNTEAFF.